One and the same sample provided the 11 T cell receptor beta chains below, sequenced in a study of beta chain features in type 1 diabetes. What was sequenced were expressed TCRB transcripts, since all of the isolated RNA had been reverse transcribed. Libraries were prepared by immunoSEQ multiplex PCR; TCRdb keeps only in-frame clonotypes and omits some of them. The sample shows over 300,000 clones, roughly 8% of them seen only once. The sequenced sample consisted of central memory CD4+ T cells from blood. The receptors originated from a woman under 30 in good health.

This clone was seen a few times. The genes are TRBV27 and TRBJ1-2; perhaps TRBD1 as D (5 bases). There are 13 residues in the CDR3. The ends were cut back, 6 bases at V and 4 bases at J, with 12 bases in the middle. The germline gives CDR1 MNHEY, CDR2 SMNVEV (reference sequence). The CDR3 DNA reads as TGTGCCAGCAGATTGGGACCCTCCTATGGCTACACCTTC. Amino acid sequence: CASRLGPSYGYTF.

J is TRBJ2-5 and V is TRBV25-1; no clear D gene. The germline V gene encodes CDR1 MGHDK and CDR2 SYGVNS. V shed 5 bases and J shed 6 bases, with 10 bases lying between them. The CDR3 extends over 12 amino acids. CDR3 sequence (DNA): TGTGCCAGCAGTTTCGAGAGTAAGACCCAGTACTTC. This sequence encodes CASSFESKTQYF.

V gene TRBV5-1 combines with J gene TRBJ2-3; D is undetermined. The CDR3 is made up of 14 amino acids. CDR1 and CDR2 (germline): SGHRS, YFSETQ. V lost 0 bases and J lost 4, with 9 bases in between. The CDR3 coding sequence is TGCGCCAGCAGCTTGGATGCTCTAGCAGATACGCAGTATTTT. This translates into CASSLDALADTQYF.

The chain links TRBV7-9 to TRBJ2-1; 7 positions agree with TRBD2. Looked up from germline, CDR1 is SEHNR and CDR2 is FQNEAQ (reference sequence). The CDR3 spans 14 residues. Trimming at V came to 7 bases and at J to 12 bases, leaving 15 bases not matched to a gene. CDR3 nucleotides: TGTGCCAGCAACAAATTAGCGGGCCCCGGAGGGCAGTTCTTC. Its protein product is CASNKLAGPGGQFF.

This chain links TRBV4-2 with TRBJ2-7; D remains unclear. V was trimmed by 0 bases and J by 2 bases, leaving 8 bases between them. The CDR3 runs 14 residues. Per the germline V gene, CDR1 is LGHNA and CDR2 is YNFKEQ. The CDR3, as DNA: TGTGCCAGCAGCCAAGAATCGCGAGCCTACGAGCAGTACTTC. It is translated as CASSQESRAYEQYF.

This clone has at least ten counts. The genes are TRBV14 and TRBJ2-1; no definite D call. The CDR3 contains 16 residues. Per germline, CDR1 SGHDN and CDR2 FVKESK. Trimming cost V 1 base and J 7 bases, with 17 bases left between them. For the CDR3, the DNA is TGTGCCAGCAGCCAAGTGCGTACCAGCGCAACGAATGAGCAGTTCTTC. Translated: CASSQVRTSATNEQFF.

This clone has a count of ten or more. The chain recombines TRBV7-2 with TRBJ1-2; 7 nucleotides line up with TRBD1. Germline lookup yields CDR1 SGHTA and CDR2 FQGNSA. The junction had 11 bases not matched to a gene; V was cut back by 6 bases and J by 10 bases. The CDR3 consists of 13 residues. As DNA, the CDR3 is TGTGCCAGCAGACCGGGACAGTCGTACAACTACACCTTC. Translated, it gives CASRPGQSYNYTF. The whole variable domain, remainder taken from reference TRBV7-2 and TRBJ1-2, is GAGVSQSPSNKVTEKGKDVELRCDPISGHTALYWYRQSLGQGLEFLIYFQGNSAPDKSGLPSDRFSAERTGGSVSTLTIQRTQQEDSAVYLCASRPGQSYNYTFGSGTRLTVV.

There are a few counts of this clone. The gene calls are TRBV6-5 and TRBJ1-2; 8 bases align to TRBD1. The trim removed 0 bases at V and 5 bases at J, leaving 8 bases unmatched. CDR3 length: 16 residues. Germline V lookup: CDR1 MNHEY, CDR2 SVGAGI. Written as DNA, the CDR3 is TGTGCCAGCAGTTACTCGATTGGACAGGGACCTTATGGCTACACCTTC. This codes for CASSYSIGQGPYGYTF.

This clone was observed a few times. In nucleotides, the CDR3 is TGCAGCGTTCCGGGACTAGCGGGAGTCTCACGGTGGAATGAGCAGTTCTTC. It codes for CSVPGLAGVSRWNEQFF. This chain uses TRBV29-1 with TRBJ2-1; 14 nucleotides line up with TRBD2. From germline, CDR1 is SQVTM and CDR2 ANQGSEA. The CDR3 consists of 17 residues. V was pared by 5 bases and J by 7 bases, with 13 bases of the junction left unmatched.

With regard to this clone: The junction and the germline gene differ at one end; a read error may be behind it. The V and J genes are TRBV7-2 and TRBJ2-5; D call uncertain. The end of the DNA aligns better with TRBJ2-7, so the J call may be wrong. CDR1 and CDR2 from the germline V gene are SGHTA and FQGNSA. The CDR3 is made up of 14 amino acids. CDR3 nucleotide sequence: TGTGCCAGCAGCTTCACTACTACCTCCCACGAGCAGTACTTC. Its translation is CASSFTTTSHEQYF.

The sample holds a few counts of this clone. The V call is TRBV10-3, the J call TRBJ2-2; possibly TRBD2 for D (6 bases). The length of the CDR3 is 14 residues. V lost 4 bases and J lost 5, with 11 bases in between. The germline V gene encodes CDR1 ENHRY and CDR2 SYGVKD. This CDR3 is CAISGQSGTGELFF. As DNA, the CDR3 is TGTGCCATCAGTGGCCAAAGCGGGACCGGGGAGCTGTTTTTT.